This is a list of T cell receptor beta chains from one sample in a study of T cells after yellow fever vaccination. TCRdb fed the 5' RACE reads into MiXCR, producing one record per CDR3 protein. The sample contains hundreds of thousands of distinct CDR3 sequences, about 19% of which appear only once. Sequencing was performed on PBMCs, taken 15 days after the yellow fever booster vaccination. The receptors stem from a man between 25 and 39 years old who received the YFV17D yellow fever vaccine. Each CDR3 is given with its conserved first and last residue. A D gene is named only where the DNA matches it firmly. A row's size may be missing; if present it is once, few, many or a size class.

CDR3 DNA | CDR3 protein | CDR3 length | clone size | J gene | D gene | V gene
TGTGCCAGCAGCTTATTTAGCGCTCAAGAGACCCAGTACTTC | CASSLFSAQETQYF | 14 | few | TRBJ2-5 | NA | TRBV7-2
TGTGCCAGCAGTTTAACTAGCGGGAGTTATGAGCAGTTCTTC | CASSLTSGSYEQFF | 14 | NA | TRBJ2-1 | TRBD2 | TRBV12-3/TRBV12-4
TGTGCCAGTAGTATGTTAGCGGGGCCCCGCCTTTACAATGAGCAGTTCTTC | CASSMLAGPRLYNEQFF | 17 | NA | TRBJ2-1 | TRBD2 | TRBV19
TGTGCCAGCAGTACGACAGACATCTACGAGCAGTACTTC | CASSTTDIYEQYF | 13 | few | TRBJ2-7 | NA | TRBV28
TGTGCCAGGCTAGCGGTAATATTATCCTACGAGCAGTACTTC | CARLAVILSYEQYF | 14 | NA | TRBJ2-7 | TRBD2 | TRBV30
TGTGCCAGCAGCTTGTTCCTCGGGACAGGGTCGGCAGATACGCAGTATTTT | CASSLFLGTGSADTQYF | 17 | few | TRBJ2-3 | TRBD1 | TRBV5-4
TGTGCCGCAGGGCCCCTTAGGGGTGAGCAGTTCTTC | CAAGPLRGEQFF | 12 | NA | TRBJ2-1 | NA | TRBV27
TGTGCCAGCAGCTTAGCTCAGGGCCCAATGAACACTGAAGCTTTCTTT | CASSLAQGPMNTEAFF | 16 | NA | TRBJ1-1 | NA | TRBV7-8
TGCAGTGCTACAACACTAGCGGGAGTCCATACGCAGTATTTT | CSATTLAGVHTQYF | 14 | NA | TRBJ2-3 | TRBD2 | TRBV20-1
TGTGCCAGCAGTTTTGGTAGAGGGGGGTACAATGAGCAGTTCTTC | CASSFGRGGYNEQFF | 15 | NA | TRBJ2-1 | NA | TRBV12-3/TRBV12-4
TGCGCCAGCGGGCTCGGGACTAGTGCGCCCGGGGAGCTGTTTTTT | CASGLGTSAPGELFF | 15 | NA | TRBJ2-2 | TRBD2 | TRBV5-1
TGTGCCAGCAGCGTAGACGGAGATAATTCACCCCTCCACTTT | CASSVDGDNSPLHF | 14 | NA | TRBJ1-6 | NA | TRBV9
TGCAGTGCAAATAGCGGGACCACCTACGAGCAGTACTTC | CSANSGTTYEQYF | 13 | NA | TRBJ2-7 | TRBD2 | TRBV20-1
TGCGCCAGCAGCGTACTAGCGGGAACCTCCTACGAGCAGTACTTC | CASSVLAGTSYEQYF | 15 | NA | TRBJ2-7 | TRBD2 | TRBV5-1
TGCAGTGCTCCTAAGGACAGCTACGAGCAGTACTTC | CSAPKDSYEQYF | 12 | few | TRBJ2-7 | NA | TRBV20-1
TGTGCCAGCAGTTACGGTGCGAGACCCCTCCACTTT | CASSYGARPLHF | 12 | NA | TRBJ1-6 | NA | TRBV6-5
TGTGCCAGCAGCGGAGGGGGAGGGGGGAATGAGCAGTTCTTC | CASSGGGGGNEQFF | 14 | few | TRBJ2-1 | NA | TRBV11-2
TGCAGTGCTAGAGATAACCGGGGGGAGACCCAGCAAGAGACCCAGTACTTC | CSARDNRGETQQETQYF | 17 | NA | TRBJ2-5 | TRBD2 | TRBV20-1
TGTGCCAGCAGGAAAGCGGACAGGGGTACCACTGAAGCTTTCTTT | CASRKADRGTTEAFF | 15 | NA | TRBJ1-1 | TRBD1 | TRBV12-3/TRBV12-4
TGTGCCAGCAGCTTAGCGCCTAGCGGGACCTACGAGCAGTACTTC | CASSLAPSGTYEQYF | 15 | few | TRBJ2-7 | TRBD2 | TRBV7-2
TGCGCCAGCAGTACCTTCGCAGGGACCGGCTACGAGCAGTACTTC | CASSTFAGTGYEQYF | 15 | few | TRBJ2-7 | NA | TRBV5-1
TGTGCCAGCAGCCCACGGACAGGGGGGCCCCTTACCTACGAGCAGTACTTC | CASSPRTGGPLTYEQYF | 17 | NA | TRBJ2-7 | TRBD1 | TRBV6-1
TGCAGTGCTAGAGACAAATGGGACATAGCCTACGAGCAGTACTTC | CSARDKWDIAYEQYF | 15 | NA | TRBJ2-7 | NA | TRBV20-1
TGTGCCAGCAGTGCGGGGAGTGAAGCTTTCTTT | CASSAGSEAFF | 11 | NA | TRBJ1-1 | NA | TRBV2
TGTGCCACCAGAGAGGCAGGTGGGCGGGCGTCCCTCACAGATACGCAGTATTTT | CATREAGGRASLTDTQYF | 18 | NA | TRBJ2-3 | NA | TRBV19
TGCAGTGCCCCGAAGCCTGGTCCCTCCAATGAGCAGTTCTTC | CSAPKPGPSNEQFF | 14 | many | TRBJ2-1 | NA | TRBV20-1
TGTGCCAGCAGTGCTAGCGGGAGTACAGATACGCAGTATTTT | CASSASGSTDTQYF | 14 | many | TRBJ2-3 | TRBD2 | TRBV12-3/TRBV12-4
TGCAGCGTTGAAGATCTACTAGCGGGAGTCGGTACGCAGTATTTT | CSVEDLLAGVGTQYF | 15 | NA | TRBJ2-3 | TRBD2 | TRBV29-1
TGTGCCAGCAGCCCAGGGACAGGGAACAATCAGTCCCAGCATTTT | CASSPGTGNNQSQHF | 15 | NA | TRBJ1-5 | TRBD1 | TRBV7-2
TGTGCCAGCAGCCAGAGCTTCTCCTACGAGCAGTACTTC | CASSQSFSYEQYF | 13 | NA | TRBJ2-7 | NA | TRBV3-1
TGCAGTGCTCATCCCCTGACAGGACGTCCAGGAGATACGCAGTATTTT | CSAHPLTGRPGDTQYF | 16 | few | TRBJ2-3 | NA | TRBV20-1
TGTGCCAGCAGCCCGACCGGGACTATTCACACAGATACGCAGTATTTT | CASSPTGTIHTDTQYF | 16 | NA | TRBJ2-3 | TRBD2 | TRBV7-2
TGTGCCAGCAGTCTTTTTGGGGGCAGCAATCAGCCCCAGCATTTT | CASSLFGGSNQPQHF | 15 | NA | TRBJ1-5 | NA | TRBV12-3/TRBV12-4
TGCAGTGCTAGAACGACAGGGACTATGAACACTGAAGCTTTCTTT | CSARTTGTMNTEAFF | 15 | NA | TRBJ1-1 | TRBD1 | TRBV20-1
TGCAGCGTTCTACCTTTAGGTACAGATACGCAGTATTTT | CSVLPLGTDTQYF | 13 | few | TRBJ2-3 | NA | TRBV29-1
TGCAGCGTAACAGGGGGGTCTTTTCGCAATGAGCAGTTCTTC | CSVTGGSFRNEQFF | 14 | few | TRBJ2-1 | TRBD1 | TRBV29-1
TGTGCCAGCAGCTTTATCACAACACTGCACGAGCAGTACTTC | CASSFITTLHEQYF | 14 | few | TRBJ2-7 | NA | TRBV5-6
TGCAGTGCCCCGGGACTAGTTTCGTCCTACAATGAGCAGTTCTTC | CSAPGLVSSYNEQFF | 15 | NA | TRBJ2-1 | TRBD2 | TRBV20-1
TGCAGTGCACCGGACAGCAACACCGGGGAGCTGTTTTTT | CSAPDSNTGELFF | 13 | NA | TRBJ2-2 | NA | TRBV20-1
TGTGCCAGCAGCTTCGCCCAATCGGGGTACGAGCAGTACTTC | CASSFAQSGYEQYF | 14 | NA | TRBJ2-7 | NA | TRBV7-8
TGCAGTGCTAGACTCCGGCGTCCCTCTGGAAACACCATATATTTT | CSARLRRPSGNTIYF | 15 | NA | TRBJ1-3 | NA | TRBV20-1
TGTGCCAGCAGCCCCGGGACTAACAATGAGCAGTTCTTC | CASSPGTNNEQFF | 13 | NA | TRBJ2-1 | TRBD2 | TRBV7-7
TGTGCCAGCAGATCCGGGGGAGAGACCCAGTACTTC | CASRSGGETQYF | 12 | NA | TRBJ2-5 | NA | TRBV7-2
TGTGCCAGCGGGGAAAACATTCAGTACTTC | CASGENIQYF | 10 | few | TRBJ2-4 | NA | TRBV6-6
TGTGCCAGCACCCAAGTTGGGCAGAACAATCAGCCCCAGCATTTT | CASTQVGQNNQPQHF | 15 | NA | TRBJ1-5 | NA | TRBV6-2/TRBV6-3
TGTGCCAGCAGCCGGACGGCGGTATTGGGGGCGGCCCAGTACTTC | CASSRTAVLGAAQYF | 15 | NA | TRBJ2-5 | NA | TRBV7-9
TGCGCCAGCAGCCTAGACTTAAACTCTGGGGCCAACGTCCTGACTTTC | CASSLDLNSGANVLTF | 16 | NA | TRBJ2-6 | NA | TRBV5-1
TGTGCCAGCGAATCTGGGACCGGGGAGCTGTTTTTT | CASESGTGELFF | 12 | NA | TRBJ2-2 | NA | TRBV28
TGTGCCAGCAGCCAACCTGGACAGGGTAACTCCTACGAGCAGTACTTC | CASSQPGQGNSYEQYF | 16 | NA | TRBJ2-7 | TRBD1 | TRBV7-6
TGTGCCAGCAGCCCTCAGCCAAGCTATGGCTACACCTTC | CASSPQPSYGYTF | 13 | NA | TRBJ1-2 | NA | TRBV7-2